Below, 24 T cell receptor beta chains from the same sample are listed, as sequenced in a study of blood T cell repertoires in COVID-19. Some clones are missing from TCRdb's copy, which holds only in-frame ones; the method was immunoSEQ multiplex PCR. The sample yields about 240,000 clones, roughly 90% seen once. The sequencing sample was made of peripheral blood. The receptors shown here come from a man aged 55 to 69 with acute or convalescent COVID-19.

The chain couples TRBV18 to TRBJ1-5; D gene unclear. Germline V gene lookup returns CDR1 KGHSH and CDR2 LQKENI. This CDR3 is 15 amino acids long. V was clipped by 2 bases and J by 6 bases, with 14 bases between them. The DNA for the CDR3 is TGTGCCAGCTCACCAGATCCGAGGGATGCTCAGCCCCAGCATTTT. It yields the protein CASSPDPRDAQPQHF.

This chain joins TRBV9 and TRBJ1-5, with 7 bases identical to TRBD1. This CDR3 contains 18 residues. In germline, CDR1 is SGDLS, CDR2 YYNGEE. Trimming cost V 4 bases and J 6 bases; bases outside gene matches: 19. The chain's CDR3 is CASSSGGSGPGGPQPQHF. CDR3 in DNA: TGTGCCAGCAGCTCCGGAGGGTCGGGACCAGGGGGGCCTCAGCCCCAGCATTTT.

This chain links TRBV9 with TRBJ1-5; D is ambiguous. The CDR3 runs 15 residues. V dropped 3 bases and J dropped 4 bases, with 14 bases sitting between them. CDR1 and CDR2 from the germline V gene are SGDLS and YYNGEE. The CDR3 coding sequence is TGTGCCAGCAGCGCCTTCGGCGGAGCGAATCAGCCCCAGCATTTT. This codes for CASSAFGGANQPQHF.

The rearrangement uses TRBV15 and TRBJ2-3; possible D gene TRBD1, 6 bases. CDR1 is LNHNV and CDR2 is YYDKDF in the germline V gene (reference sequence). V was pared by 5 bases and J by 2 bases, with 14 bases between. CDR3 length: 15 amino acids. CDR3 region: CATSPGQSDTDTQYF. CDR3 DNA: TGTGCCACCAGCCCTGGACAGTCCGACACAGATACGCAGTATTTT.

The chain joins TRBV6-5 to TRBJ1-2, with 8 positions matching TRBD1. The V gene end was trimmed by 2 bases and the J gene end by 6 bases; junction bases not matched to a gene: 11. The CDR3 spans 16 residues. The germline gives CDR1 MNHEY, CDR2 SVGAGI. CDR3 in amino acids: CASSYSSGRGQDGYTF. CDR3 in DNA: TGTGCCAGCAGTTACAGTTCTGGCAGGGGGCAAGATGGCTACACCTTC.

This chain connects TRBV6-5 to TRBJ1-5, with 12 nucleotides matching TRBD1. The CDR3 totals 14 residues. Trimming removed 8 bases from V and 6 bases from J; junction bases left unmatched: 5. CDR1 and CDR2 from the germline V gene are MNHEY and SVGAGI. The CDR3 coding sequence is TGTGCCAGCCGCGGGACAGGGGGCGTTCAGCCCCAGCATTTT. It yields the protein CASRGTGGVQPQHF.

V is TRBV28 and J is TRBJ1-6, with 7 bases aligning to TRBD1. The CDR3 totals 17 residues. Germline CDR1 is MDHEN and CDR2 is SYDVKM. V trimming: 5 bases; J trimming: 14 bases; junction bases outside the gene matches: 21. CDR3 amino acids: CASSPRTGDPYGLTLHF. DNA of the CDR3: TGTGCCAGCAGTCCTCGGACAGGTGACCCCTATGGGTTGACCCTCCACTTT.

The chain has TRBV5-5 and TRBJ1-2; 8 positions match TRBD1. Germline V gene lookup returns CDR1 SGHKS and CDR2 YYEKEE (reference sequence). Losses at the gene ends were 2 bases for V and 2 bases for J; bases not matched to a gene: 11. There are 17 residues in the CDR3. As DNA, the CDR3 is TGTGCCAGCAGCTTCGATCCAGGGACAGGTGCGAACTATGGCTACACCTTC. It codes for CASSFDPGTGANYGYTF.

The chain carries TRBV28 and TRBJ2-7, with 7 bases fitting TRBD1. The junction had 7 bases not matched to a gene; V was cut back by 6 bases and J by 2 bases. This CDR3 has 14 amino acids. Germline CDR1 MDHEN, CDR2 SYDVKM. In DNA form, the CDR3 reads TGTGCCAGCAGCGGTCCTGGGACAGCCTACGAGCAGTACTTC. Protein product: CASSGPGTAYEQYF.

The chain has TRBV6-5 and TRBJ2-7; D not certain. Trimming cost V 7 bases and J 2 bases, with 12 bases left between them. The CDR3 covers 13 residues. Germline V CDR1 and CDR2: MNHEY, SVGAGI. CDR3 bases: TGTGCCAGCAACCGCGGTCCAACCTACGAGCAGTACTTC. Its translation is CASNRGPTYEQYF.

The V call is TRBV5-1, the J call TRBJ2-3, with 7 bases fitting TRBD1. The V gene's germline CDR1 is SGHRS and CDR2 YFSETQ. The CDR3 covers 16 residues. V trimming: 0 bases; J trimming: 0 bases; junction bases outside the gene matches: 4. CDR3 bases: TGCGCCAGCAGCTTGGCTTGGGACAGTAGCACAGATACGCAGTATTTT. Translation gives CASSLAWDSSTDTQYF.

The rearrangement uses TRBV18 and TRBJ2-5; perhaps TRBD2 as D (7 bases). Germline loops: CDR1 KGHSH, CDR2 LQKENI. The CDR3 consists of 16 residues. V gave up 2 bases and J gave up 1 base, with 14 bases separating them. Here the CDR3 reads CASSPGGGRSQETQYF. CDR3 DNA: TGTGCCAGCTCACCAGGGGGCGGGAGAAGCCAAGAGACCCAGTACTTC.

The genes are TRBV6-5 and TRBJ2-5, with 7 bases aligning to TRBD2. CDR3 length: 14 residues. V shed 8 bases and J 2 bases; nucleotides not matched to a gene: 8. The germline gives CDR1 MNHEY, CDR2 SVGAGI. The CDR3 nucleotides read TGTGCCAGCGAAAGGAGCGGGATACAAGAGACCCAGTACTTC. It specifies CASERSGIQETQYF.

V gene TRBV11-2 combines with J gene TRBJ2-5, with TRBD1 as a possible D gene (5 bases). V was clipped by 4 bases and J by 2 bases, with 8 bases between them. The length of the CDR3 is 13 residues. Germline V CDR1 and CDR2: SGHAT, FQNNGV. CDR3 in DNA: TGTGCCAGCAGCTCCGGACATCAAGAGACCCAGTACTTC. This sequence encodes CASSSGHQETQYF.

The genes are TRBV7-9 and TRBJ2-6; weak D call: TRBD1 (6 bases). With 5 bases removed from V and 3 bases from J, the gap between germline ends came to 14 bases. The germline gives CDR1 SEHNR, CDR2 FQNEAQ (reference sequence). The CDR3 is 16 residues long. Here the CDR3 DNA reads TGTGCCAGCAGCCGTACAGGGTTTGTTGGGGCCAACGTCCTGACTTTC. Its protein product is CASSRTGFVGANVLTF.

The CDR3 protein is CASRSDGQARGYTF. As DNA, the CDR3 is TGTGCCAGCAGGTCAGATGGCCAGGCCCGAGGCTACACCTTC. The chain carries TRBV6-5 and TRBJ1-2, with D uncertain. V lost 6 bases, J lost 8 bases, and 19 bases lay in between. There are 14 residues in the CDR3. Germline V lookup: CDR1 MNHEY, CDR2 SVGAGI.

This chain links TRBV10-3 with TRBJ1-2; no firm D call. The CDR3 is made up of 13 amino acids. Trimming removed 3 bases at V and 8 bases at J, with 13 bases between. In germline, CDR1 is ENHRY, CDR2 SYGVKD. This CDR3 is CAISDLPEAGYTF. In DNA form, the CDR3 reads TGTGCCATCAGTGACCTACCCGAGGCGGGCTACACCTTC.

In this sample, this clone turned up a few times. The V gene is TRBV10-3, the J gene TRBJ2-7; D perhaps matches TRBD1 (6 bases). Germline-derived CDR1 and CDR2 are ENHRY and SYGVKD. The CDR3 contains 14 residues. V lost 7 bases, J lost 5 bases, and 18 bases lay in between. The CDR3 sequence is CAIKIEDSTHEQYF. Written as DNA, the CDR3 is TGTGCCATCAAAATCGAGGACAGTACCCACGAGCAGTACTTC.

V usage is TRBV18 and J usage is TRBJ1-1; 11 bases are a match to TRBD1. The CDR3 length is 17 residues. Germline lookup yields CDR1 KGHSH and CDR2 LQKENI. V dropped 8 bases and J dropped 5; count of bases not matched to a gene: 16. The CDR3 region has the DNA TGTGCCAGCAAGGGGTCCCGGGACAGGGGGTATTGGACTGAAGCTTTCTTT. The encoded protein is CASKGSRDRGYWTEAFF.

The CDR3 DNA reads TGTGCCAGTAGTCCTCACAGGGGGAGTCCAGAGACCCAGTACTTC. Its protein product is CASSPHRGSPETQYF. The chain is built from TRBV19 and TRBJ2-5, with 8 bases that match TRBD1. V gave up 5 bases and J gave up 4 bases; unmatched junction bases: 9. The V gene's germline CDR1 is LNHDA and CDR2 SQIVND (reference sequence). The CDR3 has 15 residues.

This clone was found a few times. CDR3 residues: CASSLGVTGGSPLHF. The CDR3 DNA reads as TGTGCCAGCAGCTTAGGAGTGACAGGGGGATCACCCCTCCACTTT. The rearrangement joins TRBV7-9 to TRBJ1-6, with 9 bases aligning to TRBD1. CDR3 size: 15 residues. Trimming removed 1 base from V and 10 bases from J; junction bases left unmatched: 5. Germline V CDR1 and CDR2: SEHNR, FQNEAQ (reference sequence).

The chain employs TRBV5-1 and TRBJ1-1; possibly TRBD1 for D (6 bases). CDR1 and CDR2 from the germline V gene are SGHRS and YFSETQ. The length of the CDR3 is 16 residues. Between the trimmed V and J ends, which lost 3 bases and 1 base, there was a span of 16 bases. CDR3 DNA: TGCGCCAGCAGCTGGAATGGGGGACATCCGAACACTGAAGCTTTCTTT. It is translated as CASSWNGGHPNTEAFF.

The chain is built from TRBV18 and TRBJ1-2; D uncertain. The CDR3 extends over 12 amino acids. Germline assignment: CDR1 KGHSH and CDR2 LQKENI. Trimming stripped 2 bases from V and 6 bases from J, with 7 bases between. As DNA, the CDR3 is TGTGCCAGCTCACCAGGGGAGGATGGCTACACCTTC. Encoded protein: CASSPGEDGYTF.

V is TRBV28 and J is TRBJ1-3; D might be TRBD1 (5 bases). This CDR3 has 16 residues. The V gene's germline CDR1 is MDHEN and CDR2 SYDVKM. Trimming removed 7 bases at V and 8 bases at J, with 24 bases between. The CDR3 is CASTSLAHGAQDTIYF. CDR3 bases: TGTGCCAGCACCAGTTTAGCCCATGGGGCCCAGGACACCATATATTTT.